This T cell receptor (beta chain) was retrieved from a study of blood T cell repertoires in COVID-19. About the research overall: Samples taken during acute and convalescent COVID-19 were collected in the United States, Italy and Spain. T cells, B-cell-depleted T cells, or PBMCs supplied cDNA or gDNA.

Study processing details: Amplification of reference gene primers provided the estimated nucleated cell counts. Only in-frame clones appear in the TCRdb table, and some are missing; sequencing was by immunoSEQ multiplex PCR. V, J and clone size derive from that table, while D and trimming were established from the DNA sequence. The top ten clones hold 4% to 5.5% of a sample with some 110,000 clones, approximately 89% of them seen once. This clone was seen only a few times. The CDR3 has 15 amino acids. Trimming took 4 bases from V and 0 from J, leaving 10 bases between them. CDR1 is LGHDT and CDR2 is YNNKEL in the germline V gene (reference sequence).

Sequences were obtained from peripheral blood. This TCR derives from a middle-aged man with acute or convalescent COVID-19. The rearrangement joins TRBV3-1 (or the pseudogene TRBV3-2) to TRBJ1-3; D is perhaps TRBD1 (5 bases). The CDR3 loop reads CASSPLGGSGNTIYF. As DNA, the CDR3 is TGTGCCAGCAGCCCCCTGGGGGGCTCTGGAAACACCATATATTTT.